This TCR beta chain derives from a study of blood T cell repertoires in COVID-19. Across the whole study: COVID-19 samples collected from the United States, Italy and Spain covered acute and convalescent phases. PBMCs, B-cell-depleted T cells, or T cells were the source of the cDNA or gDNA that made up the material.

Methods used by the authors: Amplification from reference gene primers served as the basis for estimated nucleated cell counts. Profiling relied on immunoSEQ multiplex PCR, and the TCRdb table lists in-frame clones only, not all of them. That table furnishes V, J and clone size, whereas the DNA furnished D and trimming. The data show about 95,000 clones, more than 75% seen once. The CDR3 loop spans 16 amino acids. Germline assignment: CDR1 SGDLS and CDR2 YYNGEE. Trimming cost V 0 bases and J 6 bases; bases outside gene matches: 3. The chain is built from TRBV9 and TRBJ1-6, with 10 positions matching TRBD1. The sequencing sample was made of peripheral blood. The clonotype originates from a human donor in a cohort sampled during active COVID-19. The DNA of the CDR3 is TGTGCCAGCAGCGTAGGGACAGGGGGAATTAATTCACCCCTCCACTTT. It specifies CASSVGTGGINSPLHF. The variable domain in full, completed from reference TRBV9 and TRBJ1-6, reads DSGVTQTPKHLITATGQRVTLRCSPRSGDLSVYWYQQSLDQGLQFLIQYYNGEERAKGNILERFSAQQFPDLHSELNLSSLELGDSALYFCASSVGTGGINSPLHFGNGTRLTVT.